Below, one T cell receptor (beta chain) is given with its context. The antigen remains unidentified. The data were produced by immunoSEQ multiplex PCR, yet TCRdb's version contains in-frame clones alone and is incomplete. The table records tens of thousands of clones, more than 75% of them present only once. These data belong to a study of OX40 agonist ivuxolimab in advanced cancers. Study-level background: A male proportion of more than 75% was recorded, with mean age approximately 57 years and range 23 to 79.

The CDR3 has 16 amino acids. The V segment lost 1 base and the J segment 7 bases; nucleotides outside the gene matches: 9. Germline values: CDR1 LNHNV, CDR2 YYDKDF (reference sequence). Whole-study results and caveats: Doses of 0.1 to 3.0 mg/kg were accompanied by clonal expansion of CD4+ and CD8+ blood T cells by week 6. There were, on average, more expanded clones in CD8+ T cells than in CD4+.

V usage is TRBV15 and J usage is TRBJ2-1, with TRBD2 matching over 8 bases. The starting material was CD4+ or CD8+ T cells sorted from blood, obtained in a trial of the OX40 agonist ivuxolimab. The sequence derives from an adult with an advanced solid tumor such as melanoma, head and neck, liver or kidney cancer. The CDR3 loop is CATSRVASGSWNEQFF. The CDR3 bases are TGTGCCACCAGCAGAGTGGCAAGCGGGAGTTGGAATGAGCAGTTCTTC.